The clone carrying this TCR beta chain has just a few counts. Via MiXCR, TCRdb re-called the RT-PCR reads, giving one row per CDR3 protein. The data contain roughly 960,000 distinct CDR3 sequences, around 17% of them singletons. These data belong to a study of patients and donors after allogeneic stem cell transplantation. This sequence originates from a human donor who was either an allogeneic HSCT recipient or a stem cell or donor lymphocyte infusion donor (not recorded which). It is not recorded whose cells these are; they may come from a transplant donor. Source material: blood, either unsorted or a sorted T cell fraction (not recorded which).

CDR3 DNA sequence: TGCAGTGCTAGAGACAAGGGTAGCTATGGCTACACCTTC. Protein product: CSARDKGSYGYTF. The genes are TRBV20-1 and TRBJ1-2, with D uncertain. The germline V gene has CDR1 DFQATT and CDR2 SNEGSKA (reference sequence). This CDR3 is built from 13 residues. Trimming took off 0 bases at V and 4 bases at J, with 9 bases between the two ends.